The 21 T cell receptor beta chains listed next were all sequenced from one sample in a study of T-cell memory formation after mild COVID-19. TCRdb redid the calling of the 5' RACE reads with MiXCR, one entry per CDR3 protein. Here the sample spans over 300,000 distinct CDR3 sequences, less than 25% being singletons. Material: PBMCs or a T cell subset sorted from them (not recorded which). The receptors come from a man younger than 30 who had mild COVID-19 (a few samples of this study predate the infection). Cell type and time point are not known.

The J gene is TRBJ1-5, the V gene TRBV15; D remains unclear. Trimming took off 0 bases at V and 6 bases at J, with 15 bases between the two ends. This CDR3 has 16 amino acids. Germline CDR1 reads LNHNV; CDR2 reads YYDKDF (reference sequence). As DNA, the CDR3 is TGTGCCACCAGCAGAGAAGGAGGATTTAGTCTTCAGCCCCAGCATTTT. The encoded protein is CATSREGGFSLQPQHF.

The table lists this clonotype with a few counts. The chain uses TRBV6-2 or TRBV6-3 and TRBJ1-1; D perhaps matches TRBD1 (6 bases). There are 12 residues in the CDR3. Trimming shortened V by 1 base and J by 10 bases, and 10 bases separated the two germline ends. Germline V gives CDR1 MNHEY, CDR2 SVGEGT. CDR3 nucleotide sequence: TGTGCCAGCAGTTACTTCAGGGGTCGAGCTTTCTTT. It encodes CASSYFRGRAFF.

Only a few counts were recorded for this clonotype. The chain links TRBV5-1 to TRBJ2-5, with 12 bases identical to TRBD2. CDR1 is SGHRS, CDR2 YFSETQ, per germline. Trimming cost V 5 bases and J 2 bases; bases outside gene matches: 7. The CDR3 is 16 amino acids. CDR3 bases: TGCGCCAGCAGGACACTAGCGGGGGGTAGTCAAGAGACCCAGTACTTC. This sequence encodes CASRTLAGGSQETQYF.

The gene calls are TRBV6-1 and TRBJ2-1; D is possibly TRBD2 (6 bases). The CDR3 extends over 12 amino acids. V was cut by 6 bases and J by 9 bases, with 12 bases left in between. Per the germline V gene, CDR1 is MNHNS and CDR2 is SASEGT. In DNA form, the CDR3 reads TGTGCCAGCAGGGGAGGATTCGGTGAGCAGTTCTTC. Amino acid sequence: CASRGGFGEQFF.

The chain links TRBV6-5 to TRBJ2-7; TRBD2 agrees at 9 bases. Trimming at V came to 2 bases and at J to 3 bases, leaving 5 bases not matched to a gene. The CDR3 runs to 15 residues. Looked up from germline, CDR1 is MNHEY and CDR2 is SVGAGI. In DNA, the CDR3 is TGTGCCAGCAGTTACAAGCCTAGCGGGGACTACGAGCAGTACGTC. Translating gives CASSYKPSGDYEQYV.

V is TRBV4-3 and J is TRBJ2-7; 7 nucleotides agree with TRBD1. This CDR3 has 15 amino acids. The germline gives CDR1 LGHNA, CDR2 YSLEER. The J segment lost 6 bases and the V segment lost 3 bases, leaving 11 bases of the junction unmatched. CDR3 loop: CASSQKTGMLSEQYF. In nucleotides, the CDR3 is TGCGCCAGCAGCCAGAAGACAGGGATGCTGTCCGAGCAGTACTTC.

CDR3 sequence: CASNPGSGSSNQPQHF. In DNA form, the CDR3 reads TGTGCCAGCAACCCCGGGTCCGGCTCAAGCAATCAGCCCCAGCATTTT. The rearrangement links TRBV7-2 to TRBJ1-5, with D unresolved. V dropped 7 bases and J dropped 1 base, with 17 bases sitting between them. This CDR3 region has 16 residues. In germline, CDR1 is SGHTA, CDR2 FQGNSA.

V is TRBV28 and J is TRBJ1-2; possibly TRBD1 for D (6 bases). Per germline, CDR1 MDHEN and CDR2 SYDVKM. V dropped 5 bases and J dropped 4 bases, with 23 bases sitting between them. The CDR3 is made up of 17 amino acids. The CDR3 is CASSLRTEPAVLYGYTF. The CDR3 region has the DNA TGTGCCAGCAGTCTGAGGACAGAGCCCGCAGTACTCTATGGCTACACCTTC.

This sequence joins TRBV7-2 and TRBJ2-2; weak D call: TRBD2 (6 bases). V was pared by 4 bases and J by 1 base, with 10 bases between. Germline V gene lookup returns CDR1 SGHTA and CDR2 FQGNSA. The CDR3 totals 15 residues. CDR3 in DNA: TGTGCCAGCAGCTGGGACTCCCGGAACACCGGGGAGCTGTTTTTT. Its protein is CASSWDSRNTGELFF.

This clonotype was observed at least ten times. This chain joins TRBV6-5 and TRBJ2-7; TRBD1 matches at 9 bases. Germline V gene lookup returns CDR1 MNHEY and CDR2 SVGAGI. The CDR3 contains 14 residues. J was trimmed by 7 bases and V by 5 bases; bases with no gene match: 9. CDR3 nucleotides: TGTGCCAGCAGTCCGGGACAGGGAGTGGGAGAGCAGTACGTC. It yields the protein CASSPGQGVGEQYV.

This clonotype was observed a single time. This chain links TRBV10-3 with TRBJ2-5; 8 bases map to TRBD1. With 7 bases clipped from V and 1 base from J, the junction kept 8 bases outside the gene matches. CDR3 size: 15 residues. Germline loops: CDR1 ENHRY, CDR2 SYGVKD. CDR3 loop: CAIMGSGQGQETQYF. The CDR3 region has the DNA TGTGCCATCATGGGTTCCGGACAGGGCCAAGAGACCCAGTACTTC.

This clonotype was counted a few times. The chain links TRBV28 to TRBJ1-4; D is undetermined. This CDR3 has 14 amino acids. V was pared by 7 bases and J by 4 bases, with 13 bases between. From germline, CDR1 is MDHEN and CDR2 SYDVKM. The CDR3 sequence is CASTPDGFNEKLFF. The CDR3, as DNA: TGTGCCAGCACCCCGGACGGCTTTAATGAAAAACTGTTTTTT.

The chain carries TRBV4-1 and TRBJ1-4, with 9 bases lining up with TRBD1. Germline CDR1 reads MGHRA; CDR2 reads YSYEKL. This CDR3 is 16 amino acids long. J gave up 7 bases and V 3 bases, and 9 bases lay outside the gene matches. This CDR3 reads CASSQGQGVGVEKLFF. CDR3 DNA: TGCGCCAGCAGCCAGGGACAGGGTGTGGGGGTTGAAAAACTGTTTTTT.

The rearrangement joins TRBV7-2 to TRBJ2-2, with 8 bases matching TRBD1. The length of the CDR3 is 15 residues. J gave up 6 bases and V 1 base, and 4 bases lay outside the gene matches. Germline V gene data show CDR1 as SGHTA and CDR2 as FQGNSA. CDR3 protein: CASSLGPGGSGELFF. CDR3 nucleotides: TGTGCCAGCAGCTTAGGGCCAGGGGGCTCCGGGGAGCTGTTTTTT.

The CDR3 protein is CASSLGGTPQETQYF. CDR3 nucleotide sequence: TGTGCCAGCAGCTTAGGCGGGACACCTCAAGAGACCCAGTACTTC. V gene TRBV7-2 combines with J gene TRBJ2-5; the D gene could be TRBD1 or TRBD2 (6 bases each). This CDR3 has 15 residues. From germline, CDR1 is SGHTA and CDR2 FQGNSA. Trimming left V 1 base short and J 2 bases short, with 11 bases between. Supplemented by reference TRBV7-2 and TRBJ2-5, the full variable domain reads GAGVSQSPSNKVTEKGKDVELRCDPISGHTALYWYRQSLGQGLEFLIYFQGNSAPDKSGLPSDRFSAERTGGSVSTLTIQRTQQEDSAVYLCASSLGGTPQETQYFGPGTRLLVL.

This clonotype was counted only a few times. The chain recombines TRBV20-1 with TRBJ1-1; a possible D gene is TRBD1 (5 bases). The CDR3 runs 15 residues. CDR1 and CDR2 (germline): DFQATT, SNEGSKA (reference sequence). With 1 base removed from V and 2 bases from J, the gap between germline ends came to 14 bases. CDR3 DNA: TGCAGTGCTAGAGTATCAGGGCGTAGAAACACTGAAGCTTTCTTT. Translation gives CSARVSGRRNTEAFF.

This clonotype was detected only a few times. The V gene is TRBV7-9, the J gene TRBJ1-2, with D hard to call. Germline lookup yields CDR1 SEHNR and CDR2 FQNEAQ (reference sequence). V was trimmed by 0 bases and J by 3 bases, leaving 8 bases between them. The CDR3 consists of 14 residues. CDR3 bases: TGTGCCAGCAGCTTAGCTACATCTGACTATGGCTACACCTTC. Protein sequence: CASSLATSDYGYTF.

CDR3 nucleotide sequence: TGCGCCAGCAGCTCATACCGAACAGGGGCTTTGGAGCAGTTCTTC. It is translated as CASSSYRTGALEQFF. This sequence joins TRBV4-1 and TRBJ2-1; 7 nucleotides match TRBD1. The V gene's germline CDR1 is MGHRA and CDR2 YSYEKL. The ends lost 5 bases at V and 10 bases at J; junction bases unmatched: 14. The CDR3 loop spans 15 amino acids.

This clonotype appeared a few times. The genes are TRBV5-1 and TRBJ1-1; the D gene is possibly TRBD1 (5 bases). Germline values: CDR1 SGHRS, CDR2 YFSETQ. Trimming pared 4 bases from V and 3 bases from J, leaving 10 bases between. This CDR3 comprises 13 residues. CDR3 nucleotides: TGCGCCAGCAGCGGAGGGGTTTACACTGAAGCTTTCTTT. This sequence encodes CASSGGVYTEAFF.

V usage is TRBV4-1 and J usage is TRBJ1-5, with D perhaps TRBD1 (5 bases). Trimming left V 0 bases short and J 3 bases short, with 9 bases between. The V gene's germline CDR1 is MGHRA and CDR2 YSYEKL. The CDR3 is made up of 15 amino acids. In nucleotides, the CDR3 is TGCGCCAGCAGCCAAGACAGGGTAAACAATCAGCCCCAGCATTTT. It specifies CASSQDRVNNQPQHF.

This clonotype was found a few times. The chain has TRBV7-2 and TRBJ2-6; D gene unclear. The CDR3 has 14 residues. Germline loops: CDR1 SGHTA, CDR2 FQGNSA. V was shortened by 2 bases and J by 4 bases, with 6 bases between the two germline ends. CDR3 residues: CASSLSRGANVLTF. CDR3 in DNA: TGTGCCAGCAGCTTATCCAGGGGGGCCAACGTCCTGACTTTC.